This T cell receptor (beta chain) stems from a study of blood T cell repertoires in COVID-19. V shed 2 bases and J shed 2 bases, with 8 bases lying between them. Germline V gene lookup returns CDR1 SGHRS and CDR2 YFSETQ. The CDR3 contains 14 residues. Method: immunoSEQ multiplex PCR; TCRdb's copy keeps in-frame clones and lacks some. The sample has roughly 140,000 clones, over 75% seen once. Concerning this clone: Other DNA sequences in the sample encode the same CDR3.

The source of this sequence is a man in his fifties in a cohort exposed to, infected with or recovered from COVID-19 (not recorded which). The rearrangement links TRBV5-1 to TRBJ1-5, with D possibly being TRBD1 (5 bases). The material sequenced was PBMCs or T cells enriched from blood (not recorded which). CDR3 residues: CASSLEGGNQPQHF. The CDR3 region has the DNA TGCGCCAGCAGCTTAGAAGGGGGCAATCAGCCCCAGCATTTT.